This T cell receptor beta chain was profiled in a study of molecular identifiers for immune sequencing clone quantification. Looking at the study overall: Replicates partitioned RNA from approximately 20,000 or 100,000 naive CD8 cells into five parts, sequencing four.

General study points: The share of molecules held by clones above 20 RNA copies was over 99% in effector cells and under 1% in naive cells.

As CD8+CD4-CCR7+CD45RA+ cells, naive CD8 T cells were sorted. This clonotype was counted only a few times. What it recognizes is unknown. V lost 4 bases, J lost 2 bases, and 12 bases lay in between. This CDR3 has 14 residues. Per germline, CDR1 KGHSH and CDR2 LQKENI. The bulk TCR libraries were made with methods described before and with listed TCR primers. In TCRdb, the PCR reads were re-called with MiXCR into one record per CDR3 protein. Here the sample spans roughly 97,000 distinct CDR3 sequences, 20% to 30% being singletons. The clonotype was recovered from a human donor in good health. Some libraries in this study had Jurkat cell RNA spiked in. Sequencing was carried out using naive CD8+ T cells from blood, with Jurkat cell RNA spiked in. Noted subset: FACS-sorted CD8+CD4-CCR7+CD45RA+ naive T cells. The chain joins TRBV18 to TRBJ2-7; possibly TRBD1 or TRBD2 for D (5 bases each). This CDR3 reads CASSHRDGPYEQYF. The CDR3 DNA is TGTGCCAGCTCACACCGGGACGGACCCTACGAGCAGTACTTC.